This T cell receptor (beta chain) is drawn from a study of blood T cell repertoires in COVID-19. Study overall: PBMCs, B-cell-depleted T cells, or T cells were the source of the cDNA or gDNA that made up the material.

As processed by the authors: Reference gene primer amplification gave estimated nucleated cell counts. Here immunoSEQ multiplex PCR was the method, and the copy in TCRdb shows in-frame clones only, minus some. Clone size and V and J calls were adopted from that table, with D and trimming inferred from the DNA. The table lists under 300,000 clones, 84% of them singletons, with roughly 1.6% in the top ten. The germline gives CDR1 SGHTA, CDR2 FQGNSA. There are 15 residues in the CDR3. The junction had 5 bases not matched to a gene; V was cut back by 4 bases and J by 9 bases. The sample consisted of peripheral blood. The chain joins TRBV7-2 to TRBJ2-1; TRBD2 matches at 14 bases. The sequence was collected from a human donor with COVID-19, enrolled during active disease. The donor label of this sample is uncertain. The CDR3 here is CASSSTSGRAGEQFF. In nucleotides, the CDR3 is TGTGCCAGCAGCTCGACTAGCGGGAGGGCCGGTGAGCAGTTCTTC.